Sequencing of this TCR beta chain was carried out in a study of T cells after yellow fever vaccination. General study results and limits: High-abundance clonotypes from the bulk population could contaminate FACS-sorted repertoires. Post-booster repertoires again held most primary-vaccination clones (just under 97% CD4, 85% to 90% CD8).

This clonotype was detected many times. Its antigen is as yet unknown. The CDR3 spans 9 residues. Germline loops: CDR1 DFQATT, CDR2 SNEGSKA (reference sequence). TCRdb re-derived calls from the 5' RACE reads in MiXCR, one entry per CDR3 protein. The sample has 95,000 to 150,000 distinct CDR3 sequences, 6.5% to 8% seen once; the top ten hold 2% to 3%. The starting material was CD4+ T cells sorted from PBMCs, obtained around 10 days after the first yellow fever vaccination. The TCR sequence derives from a man younger than 35 who received the YFV17D yellow fever vaccine. The rearrangement uses TRBV20-1 and TRBJ1-2; D is ambiguous. Here the CDR3 reads CRVQGGYTF. CDR3 sequence (DNA): TGCAGGGTCCAAGGTGGCTACACCTTC.